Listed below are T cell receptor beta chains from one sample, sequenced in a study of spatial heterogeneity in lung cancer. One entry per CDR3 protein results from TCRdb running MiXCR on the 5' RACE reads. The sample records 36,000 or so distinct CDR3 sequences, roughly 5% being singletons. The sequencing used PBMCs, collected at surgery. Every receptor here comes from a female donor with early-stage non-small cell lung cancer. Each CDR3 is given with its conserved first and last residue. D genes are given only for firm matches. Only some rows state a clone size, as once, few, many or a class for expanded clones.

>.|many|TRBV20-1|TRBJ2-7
TGCAGTGCTAGCGAACGGAACCCCTACGAGCAGTACTTC
CSASERNPYEQYF
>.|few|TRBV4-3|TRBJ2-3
TGCGCCAGCAGCCAAGAATCGCGCGGCACAGATACGCAGTATTTT
CASSQESRGTDTQYF
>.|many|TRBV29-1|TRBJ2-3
TGCAGCGTTACAGACCCCACAGATACGCAGTATTTT
CSVTDPTDTQYF
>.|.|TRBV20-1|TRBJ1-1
TGCAGTGCTAGAGATCAGGGGAACACTGAAGCTTTCTTT
CSARDQGNTEAFF
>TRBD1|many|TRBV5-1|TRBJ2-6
TGCGCCAGCGCCTTAACAGGGGCTGGGGCCAACGTCCTGACTTTC
CASALTGAGANVLTF
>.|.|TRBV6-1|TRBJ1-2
TGTGCCAGCAGTGATGTAGGGGTTGGCTACACCTTC
CASSDVGVGYTF
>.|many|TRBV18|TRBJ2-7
TGTGCCAGCTCCCTCGGGGGCCACGAGCAGTACTTC
CASSLGGHEQYF
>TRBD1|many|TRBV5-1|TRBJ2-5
TGCGCCAGCGGGGGACAGGGCCCTCAAGAGACCCAGTACTTC
CASGGQGPQETQYF
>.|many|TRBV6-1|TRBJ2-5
TGTGCCAGCACCAAGGAGGCAGGTGAAGAGACCCAGTACTTC
CASTKEAGEETQYF
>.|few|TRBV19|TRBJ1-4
TGTGCCAGTAGTTCCAGGTCTGCGGAAAAACTGTTTTTT
CASSSRSAEKLFF
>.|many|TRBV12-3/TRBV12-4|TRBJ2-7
TGTGCCAGCAGTTTGCAGTCCTACGAGCAGTACTTC
CASSLQSYEQYF
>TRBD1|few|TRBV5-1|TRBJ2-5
TGCGTCAGCAGCTTCCACGGACAGGGTGATGAGACCCAGTACTTC
CVSSFHGQGDETQYF
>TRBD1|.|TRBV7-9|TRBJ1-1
TGTGCCATCCAGGGGGACCTTGAAGCTTTCTTT
CAIQGDLEAFF
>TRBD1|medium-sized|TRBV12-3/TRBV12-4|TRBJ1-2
TGTGCCAGCAGAAAGGGGGCCCCCAACTATGGCTACACCTTC
CASRKGAPNYGYTF
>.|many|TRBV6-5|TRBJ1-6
TGTGCCAGCAGTTACTCCGGGATCCATAATTCACCCCTCCACTTT
CASSYSGIHNSPLHF
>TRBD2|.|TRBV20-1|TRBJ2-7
TGCAGTGCCATTAGCGGGAGCGGCTACGGGCAGTACTTC
CSAISGSGYGQYF
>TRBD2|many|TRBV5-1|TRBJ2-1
TGCGCCAGCAGCTTGCAACTAGCGGGGGGCGGCGCCTACAATGAGCAGTTCTTC
CASSLQLAGGGAYNEQFF